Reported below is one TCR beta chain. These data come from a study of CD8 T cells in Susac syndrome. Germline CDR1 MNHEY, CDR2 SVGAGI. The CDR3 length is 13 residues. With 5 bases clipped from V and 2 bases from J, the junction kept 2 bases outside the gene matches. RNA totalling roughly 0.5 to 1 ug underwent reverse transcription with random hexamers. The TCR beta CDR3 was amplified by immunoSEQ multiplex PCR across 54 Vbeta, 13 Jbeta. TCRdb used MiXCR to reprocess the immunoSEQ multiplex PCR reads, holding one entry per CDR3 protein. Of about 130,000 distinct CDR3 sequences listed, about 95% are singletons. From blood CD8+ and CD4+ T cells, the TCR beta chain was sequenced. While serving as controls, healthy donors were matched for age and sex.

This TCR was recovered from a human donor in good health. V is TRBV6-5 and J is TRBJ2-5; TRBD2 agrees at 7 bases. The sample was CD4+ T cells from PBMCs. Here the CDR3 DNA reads TGTGCCAGCAGTCGCGGGAGTCAAGAGACCCAGTACTTC. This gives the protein CASSRGSQETQYF.